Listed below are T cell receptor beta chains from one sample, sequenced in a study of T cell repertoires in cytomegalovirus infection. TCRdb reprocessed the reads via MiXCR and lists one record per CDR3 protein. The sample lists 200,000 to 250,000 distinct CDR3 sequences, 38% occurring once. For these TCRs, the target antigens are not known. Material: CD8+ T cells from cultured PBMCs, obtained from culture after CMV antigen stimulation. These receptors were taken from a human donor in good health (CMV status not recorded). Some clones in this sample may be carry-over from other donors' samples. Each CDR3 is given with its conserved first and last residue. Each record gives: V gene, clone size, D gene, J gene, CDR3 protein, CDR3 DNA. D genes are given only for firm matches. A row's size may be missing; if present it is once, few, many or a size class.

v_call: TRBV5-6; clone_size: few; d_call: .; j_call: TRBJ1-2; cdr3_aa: CASSWNSGTRATYGYTF; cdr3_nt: TGTGCCAGCAGCTGGAACTCCGGGACTAGGGCCACCTATGGCTACACCTTC
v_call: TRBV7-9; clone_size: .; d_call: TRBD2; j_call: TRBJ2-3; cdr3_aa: CASSSTRLAVEVTQYF; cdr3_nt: TGTGCCAGCAGCTCAACCCGACTAGCTGTTGAGGTTACGCAGTATTTT
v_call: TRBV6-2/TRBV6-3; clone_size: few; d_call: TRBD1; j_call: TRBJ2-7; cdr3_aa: CASSYIEGTGWPQYF; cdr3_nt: TGTGCCAGCAGTTATATTGAAGGGACAGGGTGGCCGCAGTACTTC
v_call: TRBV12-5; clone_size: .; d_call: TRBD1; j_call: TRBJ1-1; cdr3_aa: CASGFDRGHAEAFF; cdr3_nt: TGTGCTAGTGGTTTCGACAGGGGGCACGCTGAAGCTTTCTTT
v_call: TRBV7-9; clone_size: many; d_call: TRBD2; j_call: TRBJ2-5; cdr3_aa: CASSSPGGTSGRAWETQYF; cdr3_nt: TGTGCCAGCAGCTCCCCAGGCGGGACTAGCGGGAGGGCCTGGGAGACCCAGTACTTC
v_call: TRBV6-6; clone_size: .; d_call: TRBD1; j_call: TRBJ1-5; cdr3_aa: CASSYTRERGRPLQFRPQHF; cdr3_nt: TGTGCCAGCAGTTACACCCGGGAAAGGGGGCGACCTCTCCAATTTCGGCCCCAGCATTTT
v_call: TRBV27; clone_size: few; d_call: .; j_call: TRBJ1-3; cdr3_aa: CASMEGGGNTIYF; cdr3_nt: TGTGCCAGCATGGAAGGAGGGGGAAACACCATATATTTT
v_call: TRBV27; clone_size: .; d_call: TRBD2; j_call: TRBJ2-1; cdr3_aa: CASNPLGTSENEQFF; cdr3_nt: TGTGCCAGCAACCCGCTGGGGACTAGCGAGAATGAGCAGTTCTTC
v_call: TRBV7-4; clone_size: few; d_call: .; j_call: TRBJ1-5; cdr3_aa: CASSLGVGSNQPQHF; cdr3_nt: TGTGCCAGCAGCTTAGGAGTCGGGAGCAATCAGCCCCAGCATTTT
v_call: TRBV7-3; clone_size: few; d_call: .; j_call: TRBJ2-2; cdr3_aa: CASSPPAGLRTGELFF; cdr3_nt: TGTGCCAGCAGCCCACCGGCCGGGCTTCGAACCGGGGAGCTGTTTTTT
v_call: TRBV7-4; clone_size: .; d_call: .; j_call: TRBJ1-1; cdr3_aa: CASSWAQEAFF; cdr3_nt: TGTGCCAGCAGCTGGGCCCAAGAAGCTTTCTTT
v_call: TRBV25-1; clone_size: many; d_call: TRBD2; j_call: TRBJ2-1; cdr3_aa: CASSVSSGQFF; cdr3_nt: TGTGCCAGCAGTGTCTCTAGCGGGCAGTTCTTC
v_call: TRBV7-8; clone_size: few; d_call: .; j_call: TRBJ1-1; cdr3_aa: CASSLLPDPNTEAFF; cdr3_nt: TGTGCCAGCAGCTTGCTCCCGGACCCGAACACTGAAGCTTTCTTT
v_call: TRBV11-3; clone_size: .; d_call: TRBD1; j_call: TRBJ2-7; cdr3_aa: CASSPGGRSEQYF; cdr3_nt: TGTGCCAGCAGCCCAGGGGGAAGGAGCGAGCAGTACTTC
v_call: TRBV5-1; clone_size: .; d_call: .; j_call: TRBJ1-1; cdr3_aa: CASSPQSRLGTEAFF; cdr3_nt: TGCGCCAGCAGCCCCCAGAGTCGCCTTGGCACTGAAGCTTTCTTT
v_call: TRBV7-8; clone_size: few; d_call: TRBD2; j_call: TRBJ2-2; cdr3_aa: CASSLVRITSEGGELFF; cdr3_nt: TGTGCCAGCAGCTTAGTGAGGATTACTAGCGAGGGCGGGGAGCTGTTTTTT
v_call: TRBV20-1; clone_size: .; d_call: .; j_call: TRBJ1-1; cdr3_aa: CSARKVGRDTEAFF; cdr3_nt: TGCAGTGCTAGAAAGGTGGGGCGCGACACTGAAGCTTTCTTT
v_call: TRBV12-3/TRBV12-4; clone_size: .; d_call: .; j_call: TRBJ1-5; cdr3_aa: CASRSGVNQPQHF; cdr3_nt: TGTGCCAGCAGGTCAGGGGTCAATCAGCCCCAGCATTTT
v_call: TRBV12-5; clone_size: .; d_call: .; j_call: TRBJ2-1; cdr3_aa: CASGLRPNEQFF; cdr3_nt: TGTGCTAGTGGTTTGCGGCCGAATGAGCAGTTCTTC
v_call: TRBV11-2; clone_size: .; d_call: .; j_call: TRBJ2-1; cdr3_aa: CASSRPLDEQFF; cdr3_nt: TGTGCCAGCAGCCGGCCACTAGATGAGCAGTTCTTC
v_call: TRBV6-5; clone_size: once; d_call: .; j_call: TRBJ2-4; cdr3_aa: CASSYSAGRAKNIQYF; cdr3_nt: TGTGCCAGCAGTTACTCTGCGGGTAGGGCCAAAAACATTCAGTACTTC
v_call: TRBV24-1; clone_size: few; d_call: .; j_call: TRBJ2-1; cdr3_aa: CATRRDGEQFF; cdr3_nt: TGTGCCACCCGAAGAGACGGTGAGCAGTTCTTC
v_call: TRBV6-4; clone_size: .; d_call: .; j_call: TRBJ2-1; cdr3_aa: CASSVAGVNEQFF; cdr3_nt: TGTGCCAGCAGTGTGGCAGGGGTCAATGAGCAGTTCTTC
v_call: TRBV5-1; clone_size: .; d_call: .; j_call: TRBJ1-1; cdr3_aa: CASSLAGVGTEAFF; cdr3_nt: TGCGCCAGCAGCTTGGCCGGGGTGGGTACTGAAGCTTTCTTT
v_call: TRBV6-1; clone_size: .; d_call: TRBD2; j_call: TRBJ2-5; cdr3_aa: CASSWTSGFQETQYF; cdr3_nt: TGTGCCAGCAGTTGGACTAGCGGCTTCCAAGAGACCCAGTACTTC
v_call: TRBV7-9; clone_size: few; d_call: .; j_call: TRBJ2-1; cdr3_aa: CASRTYNEQFF; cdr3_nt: TGTGCCAGTCGAACCTACAATGAGCAGTTCTTC
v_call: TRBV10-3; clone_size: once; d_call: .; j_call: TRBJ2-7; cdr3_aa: CAIGSPSYEQYF; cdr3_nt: TGTGCCATCGGATCGCCATCCTACGAGCAGTACTTC
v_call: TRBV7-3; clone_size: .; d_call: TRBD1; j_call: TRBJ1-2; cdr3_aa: CASSLTRRDRANYGYTF; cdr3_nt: TGTGCCAGCAGCTTAACACGGCGGGACAGAGCTAACTATGGCTACACCTTC
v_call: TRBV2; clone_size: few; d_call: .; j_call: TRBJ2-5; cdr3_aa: CASSEPGAGVTQYF; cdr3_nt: TGTGCCAGCAGTGAACCGGGGGCTGGAGTTACCCAGTACTTC
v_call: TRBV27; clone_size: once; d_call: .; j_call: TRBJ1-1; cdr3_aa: CASTSSGGGFTEAFF; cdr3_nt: TGTGCCAGCACCTCGTCGGGGGGCGGATTCACTGAAGCTTTCTTT
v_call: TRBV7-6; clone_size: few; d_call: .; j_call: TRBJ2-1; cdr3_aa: CASGSHPPERAPLNEQFF; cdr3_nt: TGTGCCAGCGGCTCCCATCCCCCGGAGAGGGCCCCACTCAATGAGCAGTTCTTC
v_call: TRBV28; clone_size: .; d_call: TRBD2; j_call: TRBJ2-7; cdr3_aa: CASSFSREDWGEQYF; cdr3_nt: TGTGCCAGCAGTTTTTCGCGGGAGGACTGGGGCGAGCAGTACTTC
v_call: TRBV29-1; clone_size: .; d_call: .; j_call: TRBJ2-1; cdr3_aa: CSAGRVGDEQFF; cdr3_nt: TGCAGCGCGGGACGGGTAGGGGATGAGCAGTTCTTC
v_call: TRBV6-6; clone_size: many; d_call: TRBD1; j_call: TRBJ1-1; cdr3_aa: CASSFDRGTEAFF; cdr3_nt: TGTGCCAGCAGTTTCGACAGGGGTACTGAAGCTTTCTTT
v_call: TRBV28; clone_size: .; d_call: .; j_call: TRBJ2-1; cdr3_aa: CASSSGALKEDEKFF; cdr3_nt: TGTGCCAGCAGTTCCGGGGCCCTGAAGGAAGATGAGAAGTTCTTC
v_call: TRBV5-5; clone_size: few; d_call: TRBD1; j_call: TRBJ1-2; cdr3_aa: CASNPSTGGDYGYTF; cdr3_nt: TGTGCCAGCAACCCTTCGACAGGGGGGGACTATGGCTACACCTTC
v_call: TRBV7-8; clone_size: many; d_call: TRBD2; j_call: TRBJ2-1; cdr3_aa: CASSLEVEREIGEQFF; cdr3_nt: TGTGCCAGCAGCTTAGAGGTCGAGCGGGAGATAGGTGAGCAGTTCTTC
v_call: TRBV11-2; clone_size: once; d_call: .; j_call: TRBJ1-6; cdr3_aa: CASSLDSRGGSPLHF; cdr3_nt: TGTGCCAGCAGCTTAGACAGCCGGGGCGGGTCACCCCTCCACTTT
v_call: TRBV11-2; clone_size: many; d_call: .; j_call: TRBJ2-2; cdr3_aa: CASSPNSNTGELFF; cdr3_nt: TGTGCCAGCAGCCCCAACTCGAACACCGGGGAGCTGTTTTTT
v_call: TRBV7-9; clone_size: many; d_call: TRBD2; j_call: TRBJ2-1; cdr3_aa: CASSNRTSGSGYEQFF; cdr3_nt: TGTGCCAGCAGCAACAGGACTAGCGGGAGTGGCTATGAGCAGTTCTTC
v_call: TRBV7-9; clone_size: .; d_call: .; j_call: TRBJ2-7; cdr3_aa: CASSPSSGAYEQYF; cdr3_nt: TGTGCCAGCAGTCCGAGTTCCGGGGCCTACGAGCAGTACTTC
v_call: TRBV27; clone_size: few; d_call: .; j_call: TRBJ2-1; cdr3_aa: CASRGTGIYNEQFF; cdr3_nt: TGTGCCAGCAGGGGTACCGGGATCTACAATGAGCAGTTCTTC
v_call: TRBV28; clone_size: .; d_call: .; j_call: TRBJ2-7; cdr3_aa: CASSFDLGQVDEQYF; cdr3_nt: TGTGCCAGCAGTTTTGATTTAGGGCAGGTCGACGAGCAGTACTTC
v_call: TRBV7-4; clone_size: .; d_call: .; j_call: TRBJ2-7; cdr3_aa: CASSLVAGLPYEQYF; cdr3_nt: TGTGCCAGCAGCTTAGTGGCAGGGTTGCCCTACGAGCAGTACTTC
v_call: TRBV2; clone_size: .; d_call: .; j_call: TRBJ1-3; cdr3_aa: CATTVREGSGNTIYF; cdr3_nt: TGTGCCACCACAGTTCGGGAAGGCTCTGGAAACACCATATATTTT
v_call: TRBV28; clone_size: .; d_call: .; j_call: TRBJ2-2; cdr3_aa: CASSSLLVYTGELFF; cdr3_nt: TGTGCCAGCAGTTCCCTGTTAGTCTACACCGGGGAGCTGTTTTTT
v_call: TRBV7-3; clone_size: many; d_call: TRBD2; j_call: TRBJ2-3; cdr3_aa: CASSLRLAGAPDTQYF; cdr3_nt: TGTGCCAGCAGCTTAAGACTAGCGGGAGCACCGGATACGCAGTATTTT
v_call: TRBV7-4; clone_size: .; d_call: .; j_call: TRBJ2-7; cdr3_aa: CASSLAGWMGEQYF; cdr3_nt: TGTGCCAGCAGCTTAGCAGGGTGGATGGGAGAGCAGTACTTC
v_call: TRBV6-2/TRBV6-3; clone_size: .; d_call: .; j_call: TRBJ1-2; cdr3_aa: CASSYGPRAGYTF; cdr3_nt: TGTGCCAGCAGTTATGGGCCCAGGGCTGGCTACACCTTC
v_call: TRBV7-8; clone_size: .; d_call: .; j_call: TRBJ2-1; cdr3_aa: CASSFGGQGINEQFF; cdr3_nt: TGTGCCAGCAGCTTCGGGGGTCAGGGGATCAATGAGCAGTTCTTC
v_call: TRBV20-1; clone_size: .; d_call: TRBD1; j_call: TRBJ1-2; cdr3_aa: CSARDLIQDRTSYGYTF; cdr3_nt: TGCAGTGCTAGAGATCTAATACAGGACAGGACTTCCTATGGCTACACCTTC
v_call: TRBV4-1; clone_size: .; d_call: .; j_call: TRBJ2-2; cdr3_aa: CASSPYPQNTGELFF; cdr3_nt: TGCGCCAGCAGCCCATATCCGCAGAACACCGGGGAGCTGTTTTTT
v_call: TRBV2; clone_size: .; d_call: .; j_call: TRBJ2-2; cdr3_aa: CARLVKTEGRTGELFF; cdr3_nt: TGTGCCAGACTAGTTAAGACAGAAGGGCGAACCGGGGAGCTGTTTTTT
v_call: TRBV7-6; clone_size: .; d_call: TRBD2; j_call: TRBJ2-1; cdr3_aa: CASSFVLAGRGNEQFF; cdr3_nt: TGTGCCAGCAGCTTTGTACTAGCGGGAAGAGGGAATGAGCAGTTCTTC
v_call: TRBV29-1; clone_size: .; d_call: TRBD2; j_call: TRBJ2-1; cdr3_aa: CSVELVAGHSYNEQFF; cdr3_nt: TGCAGCGTTGAATTGGTAGCGGGGCACTCCTACAATGAGCAGTTCTTC